This paragraph reports one T cell receptor (beta chain). Its antigen remains undetermined. Per-base qualities were not stored, and no clone one base away is much larger. This specimen comes from a study of blood T cell repertoires in COVID-19 (dated by TCRdb to the early 2020s). Broadly, across the study: Samples from collaborators originated in the United States, Italy and Spain and spanned both the acute and convalescent phases of COVID-19. The prospective study material was composed of cDNA or gDNA derived from T cells, B-cell-depleted T cells, or PBMCs. The repertoires were released in a freely available public database meant as a resource for research on the immune response to SARS-CoV-2. Nearly every sample came with metadata listing a de-identified subject ID, COVID-19 status, age in years and sex. Deeply sampled blood TCRbeta repertoires from subjects exposed to, actively infected with, or recovered from COVID-19 were included in the dataset. The samples were drawn from two sources: the first 160 participants of the ongoing ImmuneRACE study, and 1,000 to 1,500 subjects contributed by 6 global collaborators. HLA class I and class II types, where available, came from metadata supplied by the sample provider rather than from assay-based typing.

Each collaborating institution followed its own protocols to collect whole blood in K2EDTA tubes. For TCRbeta analysis, collaborators shipped samples as frozen whole blood, isolated PBMCs, or DNA extracted from either of those sample types. General findings and caveats noted by the study authors: The quantity of clinical and demographic metadata differed by source and by participant and was supplied without curation.

The immunoSEQ Assay, a bias-controlled multiplex PCR, was used to amplify TCRbeta CDR3 regions from genomic DNA. Per the authors' processing: The number of nucleated cells in each sample was estimated from the amplification of reference gene primers within the assay. Sequence reads were collapsed and filtered to measure the absolute abundance of every unique TCRbeta CDR3 rearrangement. For each sample, productive Simpson clonality was calculated by taking the square root of Simpson's diversity index across productive rearrangements. TCRdb's version of the immuneACCESS table is confined to in-frame rearrangements and falls short of the full clone set. An unresolved V gene accounts for under half of the shortfall where checked; the remainder is of unknown origin. That table is the source of V, J and clone size, and D and trimming were worked out from the DNA. The table for this sample lists approximately 98,000 clones; 82% of them were counted only once. The ten top clones hold around 19% of the sample.

Measured from the cysteine to the phenylalanine, the CDR3 is 18 residues long. Just the 54-base CDR3 DNA is kept, in frame starting at base 1. Unmatched junction bases come to 9, with V trimmed by 4 bases and J by 1 base. The germline V gene provides CDR1 SGHNT and CDR2 YENEEA. The sequenced material came from peripheral blood. Recombination linked TRBV11-3 to TRBJ2-6, with TRBD1 matching 8 junction bases. The TCR comes from a man aged 80 or over with acute or convalescent COVID-19. The CDR3 region has the sequence CASSSSGTGYSGANVLTF. Here is the DNA: TGTGCCAGCAGCTCCTCCGGGACAGGATATTCTGGGGCCAACGTCCTGACTTTC.